This is a list of T cell receptor beta chains from one sample in a study of shared clonotypes between healthy human individuals. Method: immunoSEQ multiplex PCR; TCRdb's copy keeps in-frame clones and lacks some. The profile shows about 470,000 clones, more than 75% of them singletons. Input material: PBMCs. The receptors originated from a woman between 35 and 50 years old in good health. Some clones in this sample may be carry-over from other donors' samples. The CDR3 runs from the conserved cysteine through the conserved F or W. D genes are given only for firm matches. Only part of the rows carry a size: once, few, many, or a class if the clone is expanded.

clone size	J gene	D gene	V gene	CDR3 length	CDR3 protein	CDR3 DNA
.	TRBJ2-7	.	TRBV2	14	CASSTLGLFGEQYF	TGTGCCAGCAGCACATTAGGACTATTCGGCGAGCAGTACTTC
.	TRBJ2-1	TRBD2	TRBV27	17	CASSGGTSGSVYNEQFF	TGTGCCAGCAGTGGAGGGACTAGCGGGAGTGTTTACAATGAGCAGTTCTTC
.	TRBJ1-4	.	TRBV27	15	CASSVQGGSNEKLFF	TGTGCCAGCAGTGTACAGGGAGGAAGTAATGAAAAACTGTTTTTT
.	TRBJ2-7	TRBD2	TRBV5-6	14	CASSPGLAGYEQYF	TGTGCCAGCAGCCCTGGACTAGCGGGATACGAGCAGTACTTC
.	TRBJ2-1	.	TRBV6-1	17	CASSERDSGFPYNEQFF	TGTGCCAGCAGTGAGAGGGATAGCGGTTTCCCCTACAATGAGCAGTTCTTC
.	TRBJ2-1	TRBD2	TRBV5-1	14	CASRRTSGRDEQFF	TGCGCCAGCAGGAGGACTAGCGGGAGGGATGAGCAGTTCTTC
.	TRBJ2-1	.	TRBV15	16	CATSGDMEVEQNEQFF	TGTGCCACCAGCGGAGATATGGAAGTCGAACAGAATGAGCAGTTCTTC
few	TRBJ1-1	.	TRBV4-1	12	CASSQVNTEAFF	TGCGCCAGCAGCCAGGTGAACACTGAAGCTTTCTTT
.	TRBJ1-1	.	TRBV5-3	10	CARSGPRGFF	TGTGCCAGAAGCGGCCCCCGGGGTTTCTTT
once	TRBJ2-3	.	TRBV28	14	CASRGRPLSDTQYF	TGTGCCAGCCGGGGGCGGCCTCTCTCAGATACGCAGTATTTT
.	TRBJ2-5	TRBD1	TRBV7-9	12	CASNRGGETQYF	TGTGCCAGCAACAGGGGCGGGGAGACCCAGTACTTC
.	TRBJ1-4	.	TRBV27	16	CASSLSPRTGSEKLFF	TGTGCCAGCAGTTTATCGCCGAGGACGGGTAGTGAAAAACTGTTTTTT
.	TRBJ2-7	TRBD2	TRBV15	14	CATRWSGGGDEQYF	TGTGCCACCAGATGGAGCGGGGGGGGCGACGAGCAGTACTTC
.	TRBJ2-5	TRBD1	TRBV5-1	14	CASSLGDSQETQYF	TGCGCCAGCAGCTTGGGGGACAGTCAAGAGACCCAGTACTTC
.	TRBJ2-1	.	TRBV7-3	12	CASSSQGDEQFF	TGTGCCAGCAGCTCGCAGGGCGATGAGCAGTTCTTC
.	TRBJ2-1	.	TRBV30	14	CAWSVGVRANEQFF	TGTGCCTGGAGTGTGGGGGTACGGGCAAATGAGCAGTTCTTC
.	TRBJ2-7	.	TRBV5-1	14	CASSLVQGEGEQYF	TGCGCCAGCAGCTTGGTTCAGGGGGAGGGCGAGCAGTACTTC
.	TRBJ2-3	.	TRBV7-9	15	CASSLATSASDTQYF	TGTGCCAGCAGCTTAGCCACGTCGGCATCAGATACGCAGTATTTT
.	TRBJ2-1	TRBD2	TRBV7-2	16	CASSPPGGSSYNEQFF	TGTGCCAGCAGTCCTCCAGGCGGGAGCTCCTACAATGAGCAGTTCTTC
.	TRBJ2-4	TRBD2	TRBV28	16	CASSLLTSGWLNIQYF	TGTGCCAGCAGTTTGTTGACTAGCGGGTGGTTAAACATTCAGTACTTC
.	TRBJ1-3	.	TRBV7-2	13	CASSLAVGNTIYF	TGTGCCAGCAGCTTAGCTGTTGGAAACACCATATATTTT